These 14 T cell receptor beta chains were sequenced from one sample in a study of cytomegalovirus exposure and HLA in healthy donors. Vbeta (60) and Jbeta (13) primers were used in the PCR. TCRdb's copy holds only in-frame clones and misses some; the assay was immunoSEQ multiplex PCR. Of hundreds of thousands of clones in the sample, roughly 89% were seen once. The sample consisted of PBMCs. All receptors derive from a woman under 30 in good health and CMV-seronegative.

This rearrangement joins TRBV9 to TRBJ1-6; 8 nucleotides agree with TRBD1. The V gene end was trimmed by 3 bases and the J gene end by 11 bases; junction bases not matched to a gene: 7. CDR1 and CDR2 (germline): SGDLS, YYNGEE. The CDR3 runs to 14 residues. Here the CDR3 DNA reads TGTGCCAGCAGCGGGACAGGGAGGAGTCCACCCCTCCACTTT. Protein sequence: CASSGTGRSPPLHF.

The V gene is TRBV11-3, the J gene TRBJ2-1; TRBD2 might be the D (6 bases). The CDR3 is 15 residues long. V lost 3 bases and J lost 2, with 11 bases in between. In germline, CDR1 is SGHNT, CDR2 YENEEA. The CDR3 DNA follows: TGTGCCAGCAGCTTCCCCCAGCGGGCCTACAATGAGCAGTTCTTC. Translating it yields CASSFPQRAYNEQFF.

Turning to this clone: Compared with germline, one end of the junction differs, possibly owing to a read error. The V call is TRBV6-5, the J call TRBJ1-2, with 8 nucleotides matching TRBD1. Germline CDR1 is MNHEY and CDR2 is SVGAGI. CDR3 length: 14 residues. The CDR3 loop is CASSYSTGDYGYTF. As DNA, the CDR3 is TGTGCCAGCAGTTACTCGACAGGGGACTATGGCTATACCTTC.

V gene TRBV6-1 combines with J gene TRBJ2-7, with a tentative D call TRBD1 (5 bases). The germline V and J ends were trimmed by 7 bases and 3 bases, with 7 bases remaining between them. CDR1 and CDR2 (germline): MNHNS, SASEGT. CDR3 length: 11 amino acids. CDR3 in amino acids: CASTTVYEQYF. CDR3 nucleotide sequence: TGTGCCAGCACGACAGTCTACGAGCAGTACTTC.

This chain's CDR3 is CASSLRAVNSGNTIYF. CDR3 DNA: TGTGCCAGCAGTTTGCGCGCGGTAAACTCTGGAAACACCATATATTTT. The rearrangement uses TRBV6-5 and TRBJ1-3, with D hard to call. The CDR3 contains 16 residues. Germline CDR1 and CDR2: MNHEY and SVGAGI. The V and J ends lost 4 bases and 0 bases respectively, with 13 bases between them.

CDR3 coding DNA: TGTGCCAGCACTAAGGGGTCTCGCTCCTACAATGAGCAGTTCTTC. This codes for CASTKGSRSYNEQFF. The chain is built from TRBV2 and TRBJ2-1; maybe TRBD1 (5 bases). Germline assignment: CDR1 SNHLY and CDR2 FYNNEI. V lost 7 bases and J 0 bases, leaving 13 bases between the germline ends. The CDR3 consists of 15 residues.

CDR3 sequence reads: CASSPRGGSGANVLTF. The CDR3 DNA reads as TGTGCCAGCAGCCCAAGAGGGGGCTCTGGGGCCAACGTCCTGACTTTC. The chain couples TRBV7-9 to TRBJ2-6; D possibly corresponds to TRBD1 (6 bases). There are 16 residues in the CDR3. Germline assignment: CDR1 SEHNR and CDR2 FQNEAQ (reference sequence). V gave up 5 bases and J gave up 0 bases, with 11 bases separating them.

Comment on this clone: The conserved closing phenylalanine or tryptophan is absent in this CDR3, likely reflecting a read error. V and J are TRBV19 and TRBJ1-1, with a possible D match to TRBD1 (5 bases). The CDR3 covers 14 residues. Per germline, CDR1 LNHDA and CDR2 SQIVND (reference sequence). V lost 5 bases and J 1 base, leaving 11 bases between the germline ends. CDR3 sequence: CASSPQTGNTEAFL. In DNA, the CDR3 is TGTGCCAGTAGTCCTCAAACAGGGAACACTGAAGCTTTCCTT.

V and J are TRBV10-1 and TRBJ2-7; 10 nucleotides line up with TRBD2. The germline V gene encodes CDR1 WNHNN and CDR2 SYGVQD (reference sequence). The junction had 3 bases not matched to a gene; V was cut back by 0 bases and J by 4 bases. The CDR3 runs 15 residues. CDR3 coding DNA: TGCGCCAGCAGTGAGTCGCTAGCGGGGGATTACGAGCAGTACTTC. Translated: CASSESLAGDYEQYF.

This chain links TRBV9 with TRBJ2-5, with D unresolved. The V gene's germline CDR1 is SGDLS and CDR2 YYNGEE. V lost 4 bases and J lost 2, with 15 bases in between. This CDR3 comprises 15 residues. DNA for the CDR3: TGTGCCAGCAGCCCGGGTTTCGGTCGACAAGAGACCCAGTACTTC. This gives the protein CASSPGFGRQETQYF.

This clone was observed a single time. This chain connects TRBV9 to TRBJ2-3, with 7 bases fitting TRBD1. CDR1 SGDLS and CDR2 YYNGEE come from the germline V gene. The CDR3 contains 12 residues. Unmatched junction bases numbered 3, after V lost 4 bases and J lost 7 bases. This CDR3 reads CASSSTGNTQYF. For the CDR3, the DNA is TGTGCCAGCAGCTCGACAGGGAATACGCAGTATTTT. Together with reference TRBV9 and TRBJ2-3, the CDR3 gives the full variable domain: DSGVTQTPKHLITATGQRVTLRCSPRSGDLSVYWYQQSLDQGLQFLIQYYNGEERAKGNILERFSAQQFPDLHSELNLSSLELGDSALYFCASSSTGNTQYFGPGTRLTVL.

The CDR3 loop is CASSFPPSSGRVGDYYEQYF. The CDR3 region has the DNA TGCGCCAGCAGCTTCCCCCCTTCTAGCGGGAGGGTGGGGGATTACTACGAGCAGTACTTC. The chain is built from TRBV5-1 and TRBJ2-7, with 12 bases fitting TRBD2. V lost 2 bases to trimming and J lost 3 bases; unmatched junction nucleotides: 18. The germline V gene encodes CDR1 SGHRS and CDR2 YFSETQ. This CDR3 region has 20 residues.

J is TRBJ2-1 and V is TRBV29-1, with 15 positions matching TRBD2. CDR1 is SQVTM and CDR2 is ANQGSEA in the germline V gene. The CDR3 has 13 amino acids. V dropped 4 bases and J dropped 10; count of bases not matched to a gene: 2. In DNA form, the CDR3 reads TGCAGCGTTGCTGGGACTAGCGGGGGGGAGCAGTTCTTC. It codes for CSVAGTSGGEQFF.

The chain links TRBV27 to TRBJ2-4, with D hard to call. CDR3 length: 13 amino acids. V was trimmed by 6 bases and J by 1 base, leaving 7 bases between them. Germline V gene sequence: CDR1 MNHEY, CDR2 SMNVEV (reference sequence). CDR3 residues: CASSPRAKNIQYF. CDR3 DNA: TGTGCCAGCAGCCCTCGGGCCAAAAACATTCAGTACTTC.